This T cell receptor beta chain was obtained from a study of blood T cell repertoires in COVID-19. The overall study: Acute and convalescent COVID-19 specimens originated in the United States, Italy and Spain.

Recruited during active infection, patients (from Seattle) were subsequently followed longitudinally. The germline V gene encodes CDR1 MNHNY and CDR2 SVGAGI (reference sequence). Trimming at V came to 6 bases and at J to 6 bases, leaving 3 bases not matched to a gene. The CDR3 runs to 14 residues. Original processing notes: Using reference gene primer amplification, nucleated cell counts were estimated. Sequenced by immunoSEQ multiplex PCR; TCRdb stores in-frame clones only, minus some. The V and J calls and the clone size are those of that table, but D and trimming were determined from the DNA. The repertoire holds fewer than 250,000 clones, with around 90% as singletons.

The sequence was obtained from a man aged 25-45 years with COVID-19, enrolled during active disease. The sample comprised peripheral blood. This chain joins TRBV6-6 and TRBJ2-2, with TRBD1 identical over 11 bases. The CDR3 DNA sequence: TGTGCCAGCAGACCGGACAGGGGGCCCGGGGAGCTGTTTTTT. Translated: CASRPDRGPGELFF.